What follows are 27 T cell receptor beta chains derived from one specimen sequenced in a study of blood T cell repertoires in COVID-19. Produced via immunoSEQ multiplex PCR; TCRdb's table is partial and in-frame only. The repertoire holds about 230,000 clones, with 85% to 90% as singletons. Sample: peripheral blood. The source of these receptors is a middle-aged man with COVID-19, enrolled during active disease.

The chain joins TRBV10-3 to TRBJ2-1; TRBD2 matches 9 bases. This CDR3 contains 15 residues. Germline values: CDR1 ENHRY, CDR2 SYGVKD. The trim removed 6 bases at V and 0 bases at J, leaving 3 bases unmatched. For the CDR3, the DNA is TGTGCCATCAGGACTAGCGGAAGCTCCTACAATGAGCAGTTCTTC. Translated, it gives CAIRTSGSSYNEQFF.

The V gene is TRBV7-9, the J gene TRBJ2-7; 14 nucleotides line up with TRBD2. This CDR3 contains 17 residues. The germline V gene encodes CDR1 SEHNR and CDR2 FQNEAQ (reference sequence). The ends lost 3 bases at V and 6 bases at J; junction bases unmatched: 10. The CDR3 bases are TGTGCCAGCAGCTTGACGGCCGGACTAGCGGGAGGTCTCGAGCAGTACTTC. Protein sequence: CASSLTAGLAGGLEQYF. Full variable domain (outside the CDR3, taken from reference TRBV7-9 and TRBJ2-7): DTGVSQNPRHKITKRGQNVTFRCDPISEHNRLYWYRQTLGQGPEFLTYFQNEAQLEKSRLLSDRFSAERPKGSFSTLEIQRTEQGDSAMYLCASSLTAGLAGGLEQYFGPGTRLTVT.

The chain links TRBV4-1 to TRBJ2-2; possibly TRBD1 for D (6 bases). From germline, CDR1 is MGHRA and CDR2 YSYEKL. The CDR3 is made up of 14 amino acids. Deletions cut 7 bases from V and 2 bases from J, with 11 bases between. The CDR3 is CASTPGTNTGELFF. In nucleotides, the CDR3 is TGCGCCAGCACCCCCGGGACAAACACCGGGGAGCTGTTTTTT.

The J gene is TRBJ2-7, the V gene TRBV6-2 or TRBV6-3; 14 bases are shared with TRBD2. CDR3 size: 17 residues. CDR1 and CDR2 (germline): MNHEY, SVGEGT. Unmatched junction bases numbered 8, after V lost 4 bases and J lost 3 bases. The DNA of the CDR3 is TGTGCCAGCAGTTTGACTAGCGGGGGGGCTACTATCTACGAGCAGTACTTC. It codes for CASSLTSGGATIYEQYF.

CDR3 DNA sequence: TGCGCCAGCAGTGAATCGGGGGGTGACTATGGCTACACCTTC. Translation: CASSESGGDYGYTF. This chain connects TRBV10-2 to TRBJ1-2; D may be TRBD1 (5 bases). CDR1 and CDR2 (germline): WSHSY, SAAADI. V was pared by 3 bases and J by 3 bases, with 11 bases between. This CDR3 region has 14 residues.

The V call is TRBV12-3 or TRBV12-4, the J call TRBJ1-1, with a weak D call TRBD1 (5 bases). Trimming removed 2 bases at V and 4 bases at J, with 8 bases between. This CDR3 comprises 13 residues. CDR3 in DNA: TGTGCCAGCAGTTTATGGGGGGGCACTGAAGCTTTCTTT. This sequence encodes CASSLWGGTEAFF.

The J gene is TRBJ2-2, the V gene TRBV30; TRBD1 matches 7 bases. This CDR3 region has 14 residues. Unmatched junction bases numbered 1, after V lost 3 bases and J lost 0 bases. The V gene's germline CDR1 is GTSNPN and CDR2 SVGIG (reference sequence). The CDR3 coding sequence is TGTGCCTGGAGACAGGGGCCGAACACCGGGGAGCTGTTTTTT. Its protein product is CAWRQGPNTGELFF.

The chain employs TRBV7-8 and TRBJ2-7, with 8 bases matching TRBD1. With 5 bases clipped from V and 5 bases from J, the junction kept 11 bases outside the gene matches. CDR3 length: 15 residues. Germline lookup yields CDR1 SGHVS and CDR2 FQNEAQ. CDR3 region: CASSPRDRFGNEQYF. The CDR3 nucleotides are TGTGCCAGCAGCCCCCGGGACAGGTTCGGGAACGAGCAGTACTTC.

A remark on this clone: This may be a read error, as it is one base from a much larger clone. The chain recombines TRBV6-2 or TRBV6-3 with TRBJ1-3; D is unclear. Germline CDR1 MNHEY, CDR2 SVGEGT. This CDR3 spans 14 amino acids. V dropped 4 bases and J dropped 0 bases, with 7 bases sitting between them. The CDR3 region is CASSSGSSGNTIYF. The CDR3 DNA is TGTGCCAGCAGTTCCGGGAGCTCTGGAAACACCATATATTTT.

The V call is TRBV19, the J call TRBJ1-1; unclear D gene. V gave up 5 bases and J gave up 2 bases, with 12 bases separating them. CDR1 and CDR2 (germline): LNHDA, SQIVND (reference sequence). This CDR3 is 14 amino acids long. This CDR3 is CASSVTRQNTEAFF. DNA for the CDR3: TGTGCCAGTAGTGTAACTCGACAAAACACTGAAGCTTTCTTT.

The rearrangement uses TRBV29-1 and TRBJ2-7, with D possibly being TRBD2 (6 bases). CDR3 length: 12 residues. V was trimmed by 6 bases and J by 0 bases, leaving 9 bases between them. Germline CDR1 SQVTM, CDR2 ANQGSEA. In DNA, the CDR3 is TGCAGCGTAGGGACTGACTCCTACGAGCAGTACTTC. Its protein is CSVGTDSYEQYF.

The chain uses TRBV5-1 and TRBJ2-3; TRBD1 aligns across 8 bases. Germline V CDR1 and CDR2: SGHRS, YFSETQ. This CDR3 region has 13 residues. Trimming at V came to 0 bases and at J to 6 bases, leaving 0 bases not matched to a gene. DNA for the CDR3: TGCGCCAGCAGCTTGGGACAGGGGGATACGCAGTATTTT. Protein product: CASSLGQGDTQYF. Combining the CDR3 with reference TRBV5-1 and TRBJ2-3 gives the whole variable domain KAGVTQTPRYLIKTRGQQVTLSCSPISGHRSVSWYQQTPGQGLQFLFEYFSETQRNKGNFPGRFSGRQFSNSRSEMNVSTLELGDSALYLCASSLGQGDTQYFGPGTRLTVL.

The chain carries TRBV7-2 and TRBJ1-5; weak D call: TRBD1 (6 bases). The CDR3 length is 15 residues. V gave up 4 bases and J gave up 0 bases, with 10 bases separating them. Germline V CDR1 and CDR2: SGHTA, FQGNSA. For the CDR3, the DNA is TGTGCCAGCAGCTCAGGGGAAGCTAGCAATCAGCCCCAGCATTTT. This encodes CASSSGEASNQPQHF.

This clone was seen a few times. CDR3 coding DNA: TGTGCCAGCAGCTCGAGAATGATACCGTGGACTGAAGCTTTCTTT. It encodes CASSSRMIPWTEAFF. The genes are TRBV5-5 and TRBJ1-1; D unclear. The germline V gene encodes CDR1 SGHKS and CDR2 YYEKEE (reference sequence). With 3 bases removed from V and 5 bases from J, the gap between germline ends came to 17 bases. The CDR3 length is 15 residues.

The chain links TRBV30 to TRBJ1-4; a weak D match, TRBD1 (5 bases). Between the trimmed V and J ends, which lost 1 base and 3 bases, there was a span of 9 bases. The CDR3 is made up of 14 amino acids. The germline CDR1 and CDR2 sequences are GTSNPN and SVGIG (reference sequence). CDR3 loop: CAWSGWTPNEKLFF. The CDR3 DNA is TGTGCCTGGAGTGGATGGACACCTAATGAAAAACTGTTTTTT.

The CDR3 sequence is CATSFSCGTRKRDTEAFF. CDR3 bases: TGTGCCACCAGTTTCTCATGCGGGACCCGGAAGAGGGACACTGAAGCTTTCTTT. The chain carries TRBV24-1 and TRBJ1-1, with a possible D match to TRBD1 (5 bases). Germline values: CDR1 KGHDR, CDR2 SFDVKD. V dropped 6 bases and J dropped 3 bases, with 25 bases sitting between them. The CDR3 runs to 18 residues.

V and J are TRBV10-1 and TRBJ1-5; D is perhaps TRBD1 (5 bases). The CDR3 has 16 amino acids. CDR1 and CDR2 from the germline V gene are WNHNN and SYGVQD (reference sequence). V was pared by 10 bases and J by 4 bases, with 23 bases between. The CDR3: CATRLRPAGGNQPQHF. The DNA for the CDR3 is TGCGCCACCCGTCTCAGGCCGGCCGGGGGGAATCAGCCCCAGCATTTT.

DNA of the CDR3: TGTGCCAGCAGCTTAACCCCGGGGAAGGAGACCCAGTACTTC. This sequence encodes CASSLTPGKETQYF. The chain is built from TRBV7-3 and TRBJ2-5; D is possibly TRBD2 (5 bases). CDR1 is SGHTA, CDR2 FQGTGA, per germline. The CDR3 runs 14 residues. V was pared by 0 bases and J by 5 bases, with 10 bases between.

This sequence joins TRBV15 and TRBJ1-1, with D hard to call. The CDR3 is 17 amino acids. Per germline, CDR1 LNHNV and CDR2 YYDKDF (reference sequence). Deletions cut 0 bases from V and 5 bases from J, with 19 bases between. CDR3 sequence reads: CATSRDLRGRVETEAFF. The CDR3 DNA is TGTGCCACCAGCAGAGATCTGAGAGGGAGGGTTGAAACTGAAGCTTTCTTT.

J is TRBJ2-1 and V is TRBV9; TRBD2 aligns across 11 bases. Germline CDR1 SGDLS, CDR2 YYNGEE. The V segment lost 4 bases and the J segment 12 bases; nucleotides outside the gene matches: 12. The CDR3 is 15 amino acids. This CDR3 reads CASSLTGTSGPGQFF. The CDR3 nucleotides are TGTGCCAGCAGCTTAACCGGGACTAGCGGCCCTGGGCAGTTCTTC.

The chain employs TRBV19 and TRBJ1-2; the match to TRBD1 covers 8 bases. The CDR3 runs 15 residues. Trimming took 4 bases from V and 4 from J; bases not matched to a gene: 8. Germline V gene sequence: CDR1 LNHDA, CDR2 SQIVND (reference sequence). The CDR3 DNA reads TGTGCCAGTAGTACTACGGGACAGGAGCCCTATGGCTACACCTTC. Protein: CASSTTGQEPYGYTF.

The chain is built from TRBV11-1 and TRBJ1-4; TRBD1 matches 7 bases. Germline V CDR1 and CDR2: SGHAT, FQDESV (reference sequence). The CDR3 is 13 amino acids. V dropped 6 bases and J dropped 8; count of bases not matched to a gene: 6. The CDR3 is CASSLTGDEKLFF. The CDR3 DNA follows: TGTGCCAGCAGTCTTACAGGGGACGAAAAACTGTTTTTT.

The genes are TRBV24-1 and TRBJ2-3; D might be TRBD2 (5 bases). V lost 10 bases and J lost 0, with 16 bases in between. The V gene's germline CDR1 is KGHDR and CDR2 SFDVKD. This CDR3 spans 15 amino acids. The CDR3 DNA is TGTGCCACGGCCGACGGGGTAACTAGCACAGATACGCAGTATTTT. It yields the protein CATADGVTSTDTQYF.

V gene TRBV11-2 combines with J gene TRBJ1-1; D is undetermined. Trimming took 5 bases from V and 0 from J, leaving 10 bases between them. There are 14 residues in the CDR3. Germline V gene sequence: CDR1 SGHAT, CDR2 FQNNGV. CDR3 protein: CASSVQPVNTEAFF. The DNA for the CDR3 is TGTGCCAGCAGCGTACAACCAGTGAACACTGAAGCTTTCTTT.

The CDR3 here is CAISESSGTDTQYF. The CDR3 region has the DNA TGTGCCATCAGTGAGTCGTCAGGCACAGATACGCAGTATTTT. The gene calls are TRBV10-3 and TRBJ2-3; D not certain. This CDR3 comprises 14 residues. Trimming took off 0 bases at V and 1 base at J, with 5 bases between the two ends. Germline values: CDR1 ENHRY, CDR2 SYGVKD.

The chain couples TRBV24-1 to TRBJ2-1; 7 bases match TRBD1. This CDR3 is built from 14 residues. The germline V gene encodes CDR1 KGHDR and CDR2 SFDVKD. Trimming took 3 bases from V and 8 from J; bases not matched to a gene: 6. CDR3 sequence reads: CATSDPDRVHEQFF. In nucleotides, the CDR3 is TGTGCCACCAGTGATCCCGACAGGGTACATGAGCAGTTCTTC.

CDR3 in amino acids: CASSLSFGDTQYF. CDR3 in DNA: TGTGCCAGCAGCTTATCGTTCGGGGATACGCAGTATTTT. V and J are TRBV7-6 and TRBJ2-3; D is unresolved. Germline V lookup: CDR1 SGHVS, CDR2 FNYEAQ. The CDR3 extends over 13 amino acids. V lost 2 bases and J lost 6, with 9 bases in between.